Shown below are 6 T cell receptor beta chains from a single sample sequenced in a study of early T cells in non-severe SARS-CoV-2 infection. TCRdb re-analysed the 5' RACE reads in MiXCR, keeping a single row per CDR3 protein. The profile shows some 96,000 distinct CDR3 sequences, 14% to 15% of them singletons. What was sequenced was whole blood. The source of these receptors is an adult who was a healthcare worker with PCR-confirmed SARS-CoV-2 infection or an uninfected control (not recorded which).

The genes are TRBV27 and TRBJ2-3, with D unclear. The CDR3 has 15 amino acids. Germline V CDR1 and CDR2: MNHEY, SMNVEV (reference sequence). V lost 4 bases, J lost 2 bases, and 13 bases lay in between. CDR3 nucleotide sequence: TGTGCCAGCAGTTACCGGGCCCCCCTCACAGATACGCAGTATTTT. Protein sequence: CASSYRAPLTDTQYF.

The V call is TRBV7-9, the J call TRBJ2-3, with TRBD2 matching over 9 bases. Unmatched junction bases numbered 19, after V lost 6 bases and J lost 3 bases. Germline V gives CDR1 SEHNR, CDR2 FQNEAQ (reference sequence). The CDR3 covers 19 residues. The CDR3 region is CASRPLAGQHSVETDTQYF. DNA of the CDR3: TGTGCCAGCAGACCCCTAGCGGGACAACACTCAGTCGAGACAGATACGCAGTATTTT.

The J gene is TRBJ2-3, the V gene TRBV6-4; no definite D call. Germline CDR1 is MRHNA and CDR2 is SNTAGT. The CDR3 runs 13 residues. Deletions cut 7 bases from V and 6 bases from J, with 14 bases between. The CDR3: CASTVLTPDTQYF. DNA for the CDR3: TGTGCCAGCACTGTTTTGACTCCGGATACGCAGTATTTT.

This clonotype was counted between two and nine times. The V call is TRBV23-1, the J call TRBJ1-4; tentatively, D is TRBD1 (6 bases). TRBV23-1 is assigned to the ORF class and has an uncertain function. V was pared by 3 bases and J by 5 bases, with 19 bases between. The CDR3 runs 17 residues. CDR3 sequence reads: CASSHHRDTLLNEKLFF. In nucleotides, the CDR3 is TGCGCCAGCAGTCACCACCGGGACACCCTGCTCAATGAAAAACTGTTTTTT.

This sequence joins TRBV6-5 and TRBJ2-1; D not resolved. V shed 6 bases and J shed 12 bases, with 15 bases lying between them. The CDR3 consists of 12 residues. Germline CDR1 MNHEY, CDR2 SVGAGI. The CDR3 coding sequence is TGTGCCAGCAGCTCCGGACGTCAACCGCAGTTCTTC. Its translation: CASSSGRQPQFF.

The sample holds many counts of this clonotype. The gene calls are TRBV28 and TRBJ2-7; the D gene is possibly TRBD1 (5 bases). Trimming cost V 0 bases and J 5 bases, with 17 bases left between them. The germline V gene has CDR1 MDHEN and CDR2 SYDVKM. The CDR3 length is 16 residues. The CDR3 spells CASSLWSGFGFHEQYF. CDR3 nucleotide sequence: TGTGCCAGCAGTTTATGGTCAGGGTTCGGATTCCACGAGCAGTACTTC.